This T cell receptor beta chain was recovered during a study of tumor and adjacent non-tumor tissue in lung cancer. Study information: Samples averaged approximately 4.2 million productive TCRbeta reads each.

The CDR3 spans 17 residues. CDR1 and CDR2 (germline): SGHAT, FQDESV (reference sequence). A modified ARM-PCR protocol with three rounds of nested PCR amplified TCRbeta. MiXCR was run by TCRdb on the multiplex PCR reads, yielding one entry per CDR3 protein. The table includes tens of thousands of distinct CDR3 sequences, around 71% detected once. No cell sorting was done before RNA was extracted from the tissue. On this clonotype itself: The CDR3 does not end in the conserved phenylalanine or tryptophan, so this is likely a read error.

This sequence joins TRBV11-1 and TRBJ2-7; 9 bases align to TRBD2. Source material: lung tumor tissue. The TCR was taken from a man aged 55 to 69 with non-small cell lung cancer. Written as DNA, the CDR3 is TGTGCCAGCAGTCTATCTAGCGGGATTAAAAGCTCCTACGACCAGTACTCC. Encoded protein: CASSLSSGIKSSYDQYS.